These T cell receptor beta chains were read from a single sample in a study of coeliac disease. Sequencing used immunoSEQ multiplex PCR; TCRdb keeps in-frame clones, though not all of them. The top ten clones hold roughly 6.7% of a sample with almost 5,500 clones, approximately 54% of them seen once. The sample consisted of intraepithelial lymphocytes from the gut. Every receptor here comes from a woman aged 25 to 39 with active celiac disease. CDR3s include the opening cysteine and the closing phenylalanine or tryptophan. The order of the fields is clone size, CDR3 length, V gene, D gene, J gene, CDR3 DNA, CDR3 protein. The D gene is left open where the match is weak. Clone size is given for some rows only: seen once, a few or many times, or a class if the clone is expanded.

NA	14	TRBV10-1	TRBD2	TRBJ2-7	TGCGCCAATTGTAGCGGGGGGGCCTCCTACGAGCAGTACTTC	CANCSGGASYEQYF
NA	15	TRBV28	TRBD1	TRBJ1-5	TGTGCCAGCATAGCACAGGGGATGTTTGGTCAGCCCCAGCATTTT	CASIAQGMFGQPQHF
NA	15	TRBV19	TRBD2	TRBJ2-3	TGTGCCAGTAACGAGCGTCGGGGGGGATCAGATACGCAGTATTTT	CASNERRGGSDTQYF
NA	16	TRBV4-1	TRBD1	TRBJ1-3	TGCGCCAGCAGCTATACCGGGACAGGGATTGGAAACACCATATATTTT	CASSYTGTGIGNTIYF
NA	13	TRBV10-3	NA	TRBJ2-3	TGTGCCATCAGTGAAGGGGAAGGAGATACGCAGTATTTT	CAISEGEGDTQYF
NA	17	TRBV4-3	NA	TRBJ2-2	TGCGCCAGCAGCCAGGACCCTTGGGACACCTTCGCCGGGGAGCTGTTTTTT	CASSQDPWDTFAGELFF
few	15	TRBV15	NA	TRBJ1-5	TGTGCCACCAGCAGAGACCTCCAGGGACTTCAGCCCCAGCATTTT	CATSRDLQGLQPQHF
few	14	TRBV7-6	NA	TRBJ2-5	TGTGCCAGCAGTCAGAACAGGGTCCAAGAGACCCAGTACTTC	CASSQNRVQETQYF
NA	15	TRBV5-6	TRBD1	TRBJ2-7	TGTGCCAGCAGCTTCGGGGCAGGGGGCTCCTACGAGCAGTACTTC	CASSFGAGGSYEQYF
few	14	TRBV7-2	NA	TRBJ1-1	TGTGCCAGCAGCTTCCTCCAGGGGAAGACTGAAGCTTTCTTT	CASSFLQGKTEAFF
medium-sized	15	TRBV9	NA	TRBJ2-7	TGTGCCAGCAGCGTAGCCCCGTTCAGTCCCTACGAGCAGTACTTC	CASSVAPFSPYEQYF